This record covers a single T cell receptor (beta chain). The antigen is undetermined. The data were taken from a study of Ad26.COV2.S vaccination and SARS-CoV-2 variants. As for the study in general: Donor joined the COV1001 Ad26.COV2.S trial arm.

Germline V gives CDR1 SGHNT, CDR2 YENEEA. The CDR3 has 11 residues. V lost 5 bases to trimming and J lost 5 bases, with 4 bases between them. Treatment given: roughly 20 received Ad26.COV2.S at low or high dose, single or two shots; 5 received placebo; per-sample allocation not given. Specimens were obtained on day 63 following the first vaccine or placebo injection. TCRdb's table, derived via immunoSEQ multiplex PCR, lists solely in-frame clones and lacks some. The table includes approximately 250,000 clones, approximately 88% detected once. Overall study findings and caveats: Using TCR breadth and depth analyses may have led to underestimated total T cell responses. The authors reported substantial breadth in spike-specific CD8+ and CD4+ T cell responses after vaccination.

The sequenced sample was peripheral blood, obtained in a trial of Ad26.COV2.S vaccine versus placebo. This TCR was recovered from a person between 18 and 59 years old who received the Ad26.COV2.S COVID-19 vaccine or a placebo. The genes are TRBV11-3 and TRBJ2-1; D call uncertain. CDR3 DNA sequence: TGTGCCAGCAGCAGAGACAATGAGCAGTTCTTC. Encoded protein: CASSRDNEQFF.